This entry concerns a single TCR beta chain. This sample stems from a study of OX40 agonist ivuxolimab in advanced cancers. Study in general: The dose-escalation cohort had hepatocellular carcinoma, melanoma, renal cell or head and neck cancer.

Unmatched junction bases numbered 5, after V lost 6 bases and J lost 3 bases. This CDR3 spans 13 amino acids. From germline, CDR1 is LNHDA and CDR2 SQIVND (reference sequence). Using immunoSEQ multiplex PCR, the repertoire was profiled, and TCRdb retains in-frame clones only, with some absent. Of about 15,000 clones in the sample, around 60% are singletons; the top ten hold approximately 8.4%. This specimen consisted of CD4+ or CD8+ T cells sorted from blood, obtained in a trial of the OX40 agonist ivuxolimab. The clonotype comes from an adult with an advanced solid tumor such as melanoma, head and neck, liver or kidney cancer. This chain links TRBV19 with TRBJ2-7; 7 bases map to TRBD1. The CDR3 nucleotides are TGTGCCAGTAGAGGTAGGGGGCACTACGAGCAGTACTTC. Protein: CASRGRGHYEQYF.